These 4 T cell receptor beta chains originate from one sample sequenced in a study of blood T cell repertoires in COVID-19. Measured with immunoSEQ multiplex PCR; TCRdb has only the in-frame clones, and not every one. The sample lists approximately 170,000 clones, approximately 89% occurring once. The source material was peripheral blood. The receptors stem from a man aged 65-85 years with acute or convalescent COVID-19.

The chain carries TRBV2 and TRBJ2-7, with D tentatively TRBD1 (7 bases). The CDR3 totals 13 residues. V was pared by 1 base and J by 6 bases, with 10 bases between. CDR1 and CDR2 (germline): SNHLY, FYNNEI. For the CDR3, the DNA is TGTGCCAGCAGTGAAGGGCAGGGGGGCGAGCAGTACTTC. Residues: CASSEGQGGEQYF. Together with reference TRBV2 and TRBJ2-7, the CDR3 gives the full variable domain: EPEVTQTPSHQVTQMGQEVILRCVPISNHLYFYWYRQILGQKVEFLVSFYNNEISEKSEIFDDQFSVERPDGSNFTLKIRSTKLEDSAMYFCASSEGQGGEQYFGPGTRLTVT.

The chain couples TRBV4-3 to TRBJ1-6, with TRBD1 identical over 8 bases. The V and J ends lost 3 bases and 6 bases, in that order; junction bases with no gene match: 4. Germline V lookup: CDR1 LGHNA, CDR2 YSLEER. The CDR3 covers 15 residues. CDR3 sequence reads: CASSQFDRGNSPLHF. In DNA form, the CDR3 reads TGCGCCAGCAGCCAGTTCGACAGGGGTAATTCACCCCTCCACTTT.

This clone was counted between two and nine times. This chain uses TRBV6-6 with TRBJ2-2; tentatively, D is TRBD1 (6 bases). Germline CDR1 reads MNHNY; CDR2 reads SVGAGI (reference sequence). V gave up 6 bases and J gave up 6 bases, with 8 bases separating them. The CDR3 has 12 amino acids. CDR3 sequence: CASRGAAGELFF. The DNA for the CDR3 is TGTGCCAGCAGGGGGGCCGCCGGGGAGCTGTTTTTT.

The table lists this clone with a count of one. J is TRBJ2-1 and V is TRBV9, with a possible D match to TRBD2 (5 bases). The CDR3 is 14 amino acids. Trimming took 7 bases from V and 5 from J, leaving 16 bases between them. In germline, CDR1 is SGDLS, CDR2 YYNGEE. In DNA form, the CDR3 reads TGTGCCAGCGGATGGCAAGGAGGAGACAATGAGCAGTTCTTC. It translates to CASGWQGGDNEQFF. Drawing the rest from reference TRBV9 and TRBJ2-1, the complete variable domain is DSGVTQTPKHLITATGQRVTLRCSPRSGDLSVYWYQQSLDQGLQFLIQYYNGEERAKGNILERFSAQQFPDLHSELNLSSLELGDSALYFCASGWQGGDNEQFFGPGTRLTVL.